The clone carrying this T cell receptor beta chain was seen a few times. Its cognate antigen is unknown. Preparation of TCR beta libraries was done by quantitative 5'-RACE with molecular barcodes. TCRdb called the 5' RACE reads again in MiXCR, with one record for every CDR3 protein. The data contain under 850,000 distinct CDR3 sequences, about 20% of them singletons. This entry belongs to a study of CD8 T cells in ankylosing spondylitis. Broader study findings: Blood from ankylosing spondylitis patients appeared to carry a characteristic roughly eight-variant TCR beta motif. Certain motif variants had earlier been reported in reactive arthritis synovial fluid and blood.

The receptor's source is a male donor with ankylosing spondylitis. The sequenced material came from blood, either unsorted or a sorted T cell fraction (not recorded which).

The CDR3 nucleotides read TGTGCCAGCAGCTCCCTCACGGACAATTATAATTCACCCCTCCACTTT. Protein sequence: CASSSLTDNYNSPLHF. The J gene is TRBJ1-6, the V gene TRBV7-9, with D possibly being TRBD1 (5 bases). The CDR3 runs to 16 residues. The ends were cut back, 4 bases at V and 4 bases at J, with 14 bases in the middle. The germline V gene encodes CDR1 SEHNR and CDR2 FQNEAQ (reference sequence).